The sequence of this T cell receptor beta chain was determined in a study of CD8 T cells in Susac syndrome. Germline-derived CDR1 and CDR2 are GTSNPN and SVGIG (reference sequence). The length of the CDR3 is 13 residues. V dropped 0 bases and J dropped 2 bases, with 7 bases sitting between them. RNA in amounts of about 0.5 to 1 ug was reverse transcribed with random hexamers. TCRdb ran MiXCR on the immunoSEQ multiplex PCR reads and lists one entry per CDR3 protein. The sample lists under 200,000 distinct CDR3 sequences; nearly 97% were seen once. The sequence was collected from a human donor with Susac syndrome. Sequenced input: CD4+ T cells from PBMCs. This sequence joins TRBV30 and TRBJ1-2, with D hard to call. In DNA, the CDR3 is TGTGCCTGGAGTGTAGGCAGCAACTATGGCTACACCTTC. This gives the protein CAWSVGSNYGYTF.